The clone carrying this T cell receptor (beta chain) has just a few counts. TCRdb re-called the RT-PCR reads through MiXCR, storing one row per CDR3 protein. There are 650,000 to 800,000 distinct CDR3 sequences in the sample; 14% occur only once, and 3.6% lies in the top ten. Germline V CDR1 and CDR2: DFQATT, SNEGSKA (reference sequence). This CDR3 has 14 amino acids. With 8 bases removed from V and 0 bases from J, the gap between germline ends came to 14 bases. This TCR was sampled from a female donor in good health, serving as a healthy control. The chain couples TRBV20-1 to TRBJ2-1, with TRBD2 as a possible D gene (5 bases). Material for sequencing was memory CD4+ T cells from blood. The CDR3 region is CSTKTRLSYNEQFF. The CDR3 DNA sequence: TGCAGTACCAAAACTAGACTCTCCTACAATGAGCAGTTCTTC.